This T cell receptor (beta chain) was found in a study of shared clonotypes between healthy human individuals. Study-level findings and limits: Read depth was anticipated to influence clonotype sharing among donors.

Unsorted PBMC DNA underwent sequencing on ten immunoSEQ deep assay plates. The repertoire was sequenced with immunoSEQ multiplex PCR; TCRdb's copy has only in-frame clones and lacks some. The table records a few hundred thousand clones, roughly 79% of them present only once. V lost 4 bases, J lost 3 bases, and 8 bases lay in between. CDR1 and CDR2 from the germline V gene are MNHNS and SASEGT. The CDR3 has 13 residues. Every donor, a Caucasian adult, lived in Nashville, Tennessee. Notes on this clone: Its specificity is not known.

The sequence was obtained from a woman aged 40-49 years in good health. Some clones in this sample may be carry-over from other donors' samples. The sequenced sample consisted of PBMCs. The chain has TRBV6-1 and TRBJ2-3; D gene unclear. In DNA form, the CDR3 reads TGTGCCAGCAGTGCCGGATGGACAGATACGCAGTATTTT. Residues: CASSAGWTDTQYF.